The subject of this entry is one T cell receptor beta chain. Living in under 30 US areas, the participants were between about 18 and 100 years of age. In assigning cohorts, the study relied on participant-reported clinical history. The data stem from a study of blood T cell repertoires in COVID-19. Study information: T cells, B-cell-depleted T cells, or PBMCs supplied cDNA or gDNA.

In the original processing: Amplification of reference gene primers was used by the study to estimate nucleated cell counts. Repertoires were generated with immunoSEQ multiplex PCR, while TCRdb's copy carries only in-frame clones and drops some. V and J calls and clone size follow that table, whereas D and trimming were derived from the DNA. The profile shows some 320,000 clones, around nine tenths of them singletons. This CDR3 comprises 13 residues. Trimming stripped 0 bases from V and 6 bases from J, with 9 bases between. The germline V gene has CDR1 GTSNPN and CDR2 SVGIG (reference sequence). The sample comprised PBMCs or T cells enriched from blood (not recorded which). The chain has TRBV30 and TRBJ1-5; D gene ambiguous. The clonotype comes from a man aged 60-69 years who had recovered from COVID-19. The CDR3 nucleotides are TGTGCCTGGAGTGTATCCCCTTTTCAGCCCCAGCATTTT. As protein: CAWSVSPFQPQHF.